These 3 T cell receptor beta chains were sequenced from one sample in a study of OX40 agonist ivuxolimab in advanced cancers. Generated by immunoSEQ multiplex PCR, the TCRdb table keeps only in-frame clones and is missing some. The sample carries roughly 92,000 clones, around 80% recorded once. This material consisted of CD4+ or CD8+ T cells sorted from blood, taken in a trial of the OX40 agonist ivuxolimab. These receptors were collected from an adult with an advanced solid tumor such as melanoma, head and neck, liver or kidney cancer.

The chain recombines TRBV6-6 with TRBJ2-1; 13 bases are a match to TRBD2. Germline V gives CDR1 MNHNY, CDR2 SVGAGI (reference sequence). The CDR3 sequence is 15 residues long. V dropped 6 bases and J dropped 8; count of bases not matched to a gene: 7. The CDR3 region is CASRPTSGGHDEQFF. For the CDR3, the DNA is TGTGCCAGCAGGCCGACTAGCGGGGGGCACGATGAGCAGTTCTTC.

The CDR3 DNA follows: TGTGCCACCAGCCCGCGGGCGGGAGAGGGACACACAGATACGCAGTATTTT. It codes for CATSPRAGEGHTDTQYF. The chain is built from TRBV15 and TRBJ2-3, with a weak D call TRBD2 (7 bases). Germline V gene data show CDR1 as LNHNV and CDR2 as YYDKDF (reference sequence). V was shortened by 5 bases and J by 2 bases, with 20 bases between the two germline ends. This CDR3 comprises 17 residues.

The chain uses TRBV7-9 and TRBJ2-7; D not certain. The CDR3 has 12 amino acids. Germline V gene sequence: CDR1 SEHNR, CDR2 FQNEAQ (reference sequence). V was clipped by 3 bases and J by 2 bases, with 5 bases between them. The CDR3 reads CASSFPTYEQYF. In nucleotides, the CDR3 is TGTGCCAGCAGCTTTCCGACCTACGAGCAGTACTTC. The complete variable domain, with remaining parts taken from reference TRBV7-9 and TRBJ2-7, reads DTGVSQNPRHKITKRGQNVTFRCDPISEHNRLYWYRQTLGQGPEFLTYFQNEAQLEKSRLLSDRFSAERPKGSFSTLEIQRTEQGDSAMYLCASSFPTYEQYFGPGTRLTVT.